This passage covers 6 T cell receptor beta chains from one sample sequenced in a study of blood T cell repertoires in COVID-19. Sequenced by immunoSEQ multiplex PCR; TCRdb stores in-frame clones only, minus some. Of 340,000 or so clones listed, 70% to 90% are singletons. The sample was PBMCs or T cells enriched from blood (not recorded which). The source of these receptors is a woman aged 40 to 55 with acute COVID-19.

V gene TRBV5-1 combines with J gene TRBJ2-3, with D possibly being TRBD1 (5 bases). Deletions cut 4 bases from V and 1 base from J, with 10 bases between. The CDR3 is 14 residues long. CDR1 is SGHRS, CDR2 YFSETQ, per germline. CDR3 protein: CASSGLGGTDTQYF. CDR3 DNA: TGCGCCAGCAGCGGATTAGGGGGCACAGATACGCAGTATTTT. The full variable domain, with the rest looked up from reference TRBV5-1 and TRBJ2-3, is KAGVTQTPRYLIKTRGQQVTLSCSPISGHRSVSWYQQTPGQGLQFLFEYFSETQRNKGNFPGRFSGRQFSNSRSEMNVSTLELGDSALYLCASSGLGGTDTQYFGPGTRLTVL.

The count of this clone is one. The chain links TRBV18 to TRBJ2-4; TRBD1 is a possible D gene (5 bases). Germline V gives CDR1 KGHSH, CDR2 LQKENI. V was shortened by 2 bases and J by 9 bases, with 17 bases between the two germline ends. This CDR3 is built from 15 residues. CDR3 amino acids: CASSPESTTQGIQYF. Written as DNA, the CDR3 is TGTGCCAGCTCACCAGAGAGCACTACTCAGGGCATTCAGTACTTC.

The chain employs TRBV3-1 (or the pseudogene TRBV3-2) and TRBJ2-5, with 7 bases fitting TRBD1. CDR3 size: 14 residues. From germline, CDR1 is LGHDT and CDR2 YNNKEL (reference sequence). The V gene end was trimmed by 4 bases and the J gene end by 2 bases; junction bases not matched to a gene: 4. CDR3 in amino acids: CASSPWDRQETQYF. CDR3 coding DNA: TGTGCCAGCAGCCCCTGGGACAGACAAGAGACCCAGTACTTC.

The V and J genes are TRBV18 and TRBJ2-1; tentatively, D is TRBD1 (6 bases). Germline V gene lookup returns CDR1 KGHSH and CDR2 LQKENI. The V end lost 3 bases, the J end lost 2 bases, and 20 bases lay between the germline ends. CDR3 size: 18 residues. Written as DNA, the CDR3 is TGTGCCAGCTCACCCCGCCTTGGGGGCGCGGGCGCCTACAATGAGCAGTTCTTC. Its translation: CASSPRLGGAGAYNEQFF.

This chain links TRBV11-2 with TRBJ1-5, with a possible D match to TRBD1 (6 bases). This CDR3 comprises 15 residues. Trimming left V 5 bases short and J 2 bases short, with 13 bases between. CDR1 is SGHAT, CDR2 FQNNGV, per germline. CDR3 bases: TGTGCCAGCAGCCTCGGGACACTTGGCAATCAGCCCCAGCATTTT. Translated: CASSLGTLGNQPQHF.

The V gene is TRBV5-4, the J gene TRBJ1-2; unclear D gene. The V end was cut by 0 bases, the J end by 0 bases, with 12 bases between. The germline V gene has CDR1 SGHNT and CDR2 YYREEE (reference sequence). The CDR3 consists of 16 residues. CDR3 residues: CASSLEWAGSNYGYTF. Here the CDR3 DNA reads TGTGCCAGCAGCTTGGAGTGGGCGGGGTCTAACTATGGCTACACCTTC.